Listed here are 2 T cell receptor beta chains from one sample, sequenced in a study of cytomegalovirus exposure and HLA in healthy donors. TCRdb keeps only in-frame clones here, not all; method: immunoSEQ multiplex PCR. The sample carries 150,000 to 200,000 clones, less than 95% recorded once. Specimen: PBMCs. These receptors all stem from a woman aged 18-30 years in good health and CMV-seropositive.

CDR3 DNA: TGTGCCAGCAGTAACAGGGTCGGGGAGACCCAGTACTTC. It is translated as CASSNRVGETQYF. The J gene is TRBJ2-5, the V gene TRBV2, with TRBD1 as a possible D gene (6 bases). In germline, CDR1 is SNHLY, CDR2 FYNNEI. The CDR3 runs to 13 residues. Trimming removed 5 bases from V and 5 bases from J, with 12 bases in between.

The chain carries TRBV12-5 and TRBJ2-1; 7 bases match TRBD1. This CDR3 comprises 15 residues. J gave up 0 bases and V 6 bases, and 5 bases lay outside the gene matches. The germline V gene encodes CDR1 LGHNT and CDR2 FRNRAP. This CDR3 reads CASGLDRVSYNEQFF. CDR3 DNA sequence: TGTGCTAGTGGCCTAGACAGGGTCTCCTACAATGAGCAGTTCTTC. Based on the CDR3 plus reference TRBV12-5 and TRBJ2-1, the full variable domain is DARVTQTPRHKVTEMGQEVTMRCQPILGHNTVFWYRQTMMQGLELLAYFRNRAPLDDSGMPKDRFSAEMPDATLATLKIQPSEPRDSAVYFCASGLDRVSYNEQFFGPGTRLTVL.